The clone carrying this TCR beta chain is a singleton in its sample. This record belongs to a study of blood T cell repertoires in COVID-19. Study overall: From the United States, Italy and Spain came samples of acute and convalescent COVID-19.

Germline CDR1 reads SGHTA; CDR2 reads FQGNSA. The CDR3 loop spans 13 amino acids. Trimming left V 3 bases short and J 9 bases short, with 12 bases between. Sequenced by immunoSEQ multiplex PCR; TCRdb stores in-frame clones only, minus some. The sample lists under 150,000 clones, 80% to 90% seen once, with 3% to 3.5% in the top ten. This rearrangement joins TRBV7-2 to TRBJ2-1; D might be TRBD2 (7 bases). Sequencing used peripheral blood. The sequence derives from a man in his forties with acute or convalescent COVID-19. The CDR3 sequence is CASSFKGGAEQFF. The DNA of the CDR3 is TGTGCCAGCAGCTTTAAGGGGGGGGCTGAGCAGTTCTTC. Full variable domain (remainder filled in from reference TRBV7-2 and TRBJ2-1): GAGVSQSPSNKVTEKGKDVELRCDPISGHTALYWYRQSLGQGLEFLIYFQGNSAPDKSGLPSDRFSAERTGGSVSTLTIQRTQQEDSAVYLCASSFKGGAEQFFGPGTRLTVL.